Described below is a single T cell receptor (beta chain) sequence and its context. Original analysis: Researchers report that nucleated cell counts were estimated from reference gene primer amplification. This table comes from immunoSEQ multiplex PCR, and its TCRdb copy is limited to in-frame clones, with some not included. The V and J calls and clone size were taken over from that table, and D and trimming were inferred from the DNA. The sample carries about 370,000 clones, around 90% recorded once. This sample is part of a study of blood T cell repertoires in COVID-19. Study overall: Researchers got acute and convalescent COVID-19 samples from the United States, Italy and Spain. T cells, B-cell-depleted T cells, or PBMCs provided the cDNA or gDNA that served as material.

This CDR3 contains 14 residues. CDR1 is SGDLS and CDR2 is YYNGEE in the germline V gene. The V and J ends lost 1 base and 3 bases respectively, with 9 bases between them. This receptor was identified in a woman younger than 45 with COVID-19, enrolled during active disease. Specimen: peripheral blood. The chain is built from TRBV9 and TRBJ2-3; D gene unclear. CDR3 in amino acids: CASSVSSRTDTQYF. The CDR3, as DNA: TGTGCCAGCAGCGTAAGTAGCCGAACAGATACGCAGTATTTT.